This TCR beta chain comes out of a study of blood T cell repertoires in COVID-19. In Cohort 3, a recovered donor had either two negative PCRs, clearance, or symptom resolution. Per the original data handling: Amplified reference gene primers provided the basis for estimating nucleated cell counts. TCRdb's copy holds only in-frame clones and misses some; the assay was immunoSEQ multiplex PCR. The V and J calls and clone size are taken from that table; D and trimming were inferred from the DNA. The sample lists some 200,000 clones, approximately 86% occurring once. This CDR3 is built from 14 residues. Trimming took 2 bases from V and 7 from J, leaving 11 bases between them. Germline CDR1 is KGHSH and CDR2 is LQKENI.

The clonotype was recovered from a woman aged 25 to 45 who had recovered from COVID-19. V usage is TRBV18 and J usage is TRBJ1-4, with D maybe TRBD1 (6 bases). Sequences were obtained from PBMCs or T cells enriched from blood (not recorded which). In DNA, the CDR3 is TGTGCCAGCTCACCAGGGCAGGGGCCTGAAAAACTGTTTTTT. Translating gives CASSPGQGPEKLFF.